This passage covers 25 T cell receptor beta chains from one sample sequenced in a study of shared clonotypes between healthy human individuals. Sequencing used immunoSEQ multiplex PCR; TCRdb keeps in-frame clones, though not all of them. The sample contains about 2.4 million clones, approximately 93% of which appear only once. The specimen sequenced was naive CD4+ T cells from PBMCs. Subset noted: CD45RA+ positively selected. The receptors stem from a man between 18 and 35 years old in good health. Some clones in this sample may be carry-over from other donors' samples.

The CDR3 loop reads CASSWGLAGKTYEQYF. The CDR3 coding sequence is TGCGCCAGCAGCTGGGGGCTAGCGGGGAAGACCTACGAGCAGTACTTC. J is TRBJ2-7 and V is TRBV5-1; 9 nucleotides agree with TRBD2. CDR3 length equals 16 residues. V shed 3 bases, J shed 2 bases, and the junction held 9 bases outside the gene matches. Germline CDR1 is SGHRS and CDR2 is YFSETQ.

This chain links TRBV10-3 with TRBJ2-1, with 14 bases lining up with TRBD2. Germline V gives CDR1 ENHRY, CDR2 SYGVKD. There are 15 residues in the CDR3. The J segment lost 9 bases and the V segment lost 6 bases, leaving 7 bases of the junction unmatched. The CDR3 sequence is CAIRAGLAGAGEQFF. CDR3 sequence (DNA): TGTGCCATCAGAGCGGGACTAGCGGGAGCCGGTGAGCAGTTCTTC.

Comments on this clone: Distinct nucleotide sequences in the sample also encode this CDR3. The chain couples TRBV7-2 to TRBJ2-3, with a tentative D call TRBD2 (5 bases). Per the germline V gene, CDR1 is SGHTA and CDR2 is FQGNSA. Trimming pared 0 bases from V and 3 bases from J, leaving 10 bases between. The CDR3 runs to 15 residues. CDR3 nucleotide sequence: TGTGCCAGCAGCTTAGCGGGAGTGGGGACAGATACGCAGTATTTT. It translates to CASSLAGVGTDTQYF.

The chain combines TRBV11-1 with TRBJ2-1, with 11 bases aligning to TRBD2. From germline, CDR1 is SGHAT and CDR2 FQDESV (reference sequence). The CDR3 is 15 residues long. Trimming cost V 3 bases and J 10 bases; bases outside gene matches: 8. CDR3 nucleotides: TGTGCCAGCAGCTTCGGACTAGCGGGTGGGGCAGAGCAGTTCTTC. Amino acid sequence: CASSFGLAGGAEQFF.

The chain employs TRBV29-1 and TRBJ1-2; 9 bases align to TRBD1. The CDR3 is 13 amino acids. CDR1 and CDR2 from the germline V gene are SQVTM and ANQGSEA. Germline trimming cut 8 bases from V and 5 bases from J; bases unmatched to any gene: 9. CDR3 coding DNA: TGCAGCATATCACGGGACAGGGCGTATGGCTACACCTTC. It is translated as CSISRDRAYGYTF.

The chain recombines TRBV4-2 with TRBJ2-2; tentatively, D is TRBD1 (5 bases). The V end lost 1 base, the J end lost 1 base, and 13 bases lay between the germline ends. In germline, CDR1 is LGHNA, CDR2 YNFKEQ. There are 17 residues in the CDR3. The CDR3, as DNA: TGTGCCAGCAGCCAAGCCCAGACAGTTCAGAACACCGGGGAGCTGTTTTTT. It is translated as CASSQAQTVQNTGELFF.

A few counts support this clone. Different DNA sequences within this sample yield the same CDR3. V and J are TRBV5-1 and TRBJ1-1; D is possibly TRBD1 (6 bases). The CDR3 loop spans 14 amino acids. Trimming shortened V by 4 bases and J by 1 base, and 11 bases separated the two germline ends. The germline V gene has CDR1 SGHRS and CDR2 YFSETQ. CDR3 sequence: CASSLGAGNTEAFF. Written as DNA, the CDR3 is TGCGCCAGCAGCCTGGGGGCAGGGAACACTGAAGCTTTCTTT.

The chain combines TRBV9 with TRBJ2-1, with 12 bases matching TRBD2. There are 17 residues in the CDR3. The V and J ends lost 3 bases and 9 bases, in that order; junction bases with no gene match: 13. CDR1 and CDR2 from the germline V gene are SGDLS and YYNGEE. The CDR3 sequence: CASSGRTSGAAVREQFF. The CDR3, as DNA: TGTGCCAGCAGCGGCCGGACTAGCGGGGCAGCAGTTCGTGAGCAGTTCTTC.

CDR3 region: CASSLGLAGAGETQYF. In DNA form, the CDR3 reads TGCGCCAGCAGCTTGGGGCTAGCGGGAGCGGGAGAGACCCAGTACTTC. This chain links TRBV5-1 with TRBJ2-5, with 10 bases identical to TRBD2. The CDR3 covers 16 residues. Unmatched junction bases numbered 6, after V lost 0 bases and J lost 4 bases. Germline-derived CDR1 and CDR2 are SGHRS and YFSETQ.

The chain carries TRBV11-2 and TRBJ2-7, with a possible D match to TRBD2 (6 bases). The CDR3 is made up of 15 amino acids. Germline-derived CDR1 and CDR2 are SGHAT and FQNNGV. Trimming removed 1 base from V and 1 base from J, with 11 bases in between. The CDR3 spells CASSLVAGSSYEQYF. The CDR3 region has the DNA TGTGCCAGCAGCTTAGTGGCGGGATCGTCCTACGAGCAGTACTTC.

This clone has a single count. V gene TRBV19 combines with J gene TRBJ1-5; perhaps TRBD1 as D (5 bases). Germline CDR1 LNHDA, CDR2 SQIVND (reference sequence). This CDR3 contains 14 residues. The V and J ends lost 4 bases and 4 bases respectively, with 11 bases between them. This chain's CDR3 is CASSTPQGNQPQHF. The CDR3 coding sequence is TGTGCCAGTAGTACCCCTCAGGGAAATCAGCCCCAGCATTTT.

This clone appeared a few times. V and J are TRBV30 and TRBJ2-1; D could derive from TRBD1 or TRBD2 (6 bases each). Germline V CDR1 and CDR2: GTSNPN, SVGIG (reference sequence). V lost 2 bases, J lost 10 bases, and 18 bases lay in between. The CDR3 runs 14 residues. CDR3 sequence reads: CAWSSAGTRGEQFF. The CDR3 DNA sequence: TGTGCCTGGAGTAGCGCGGGAACAAGGGGGGAGCAGTTCTTC.

The gene calls are TRBV7-2 and TRBJ2-1; 8 bases agree with TRBD2. Germline CDR1 SGHTA, CDR2 FQGNSA. This CDR3 region has 15 residues. The V gene end was trimmed by 1 base and the J gene end by 6 bases; junction bases not matched to a gene: 5. As DNA, the CDR3 is TGTGCCAGCAGCTTAGGGGGACTAGGAGGCAATGAGCAGTTCTTC. This encodes CASSLGGLGGNEQFF.

Details on this clone: At one boundary the junction diverges from the germline segment, which might be a read error. V and J are TRBV5-6 and TRBJ2-7; D not certain. Germline V lookup: CDR1 SGHDT, CDR2 YYEEEE. This CDR3 is built from 15 residues. The CDR3 DNA reads TGTGTCAGCAGCTTGATGGGGTCCCAGAGCGACGAGCAGTACTTC. Its translation: CVSSLMGSQSDEQYF.

V is TRBV7-9 and J is TRBJ2-1; 10 bases match TRBD2. Per the germline V gene, CDR1 is SEHNR and CDR2 is FQNEAQ (reference sequence). CDR3 length: 16 amino acids. The junction had 10 bases not matched to a gene; V was cut back by 3 bases and J by 8 bases. For the CDR3, the DNA is TGTGCCAGCAGCTTCGCAGGAGCGGGAGGGCCCTATGAGCAGTTCTTC. Amino acids: CASSFAGAGGPYEQFF.

V usage is TRBV18 and J usage is TRBJ2-7; weak D call: TRBD2 (6 bases). The CDR3 contains 14 residues. V lost 1 base and J lost 4, with 11 bases in between. In germline, CDR1 is KGHSH, CDR2 LQKENI. CDR3 in amino acids: CASSPHGGMYEQYF. The CDR3 DNA reads TGTGCCAGCTCACCACATGGCGGGATGTACGAGCAGTACTTC. The complete variable domain, with remaining parts taken from reference TRBV18 and TRBJ2-7, reads NAGVMQNPRHLVRRRGQEARLRCSPMKGHSHVYWYRQLPEEGLKFMVYLQKENIIDESGMPKERFSAEFPKEGPSILRIQQVVRGDSAAYFCASSPHGGMYEQYFGPGTRLTVT.

The chain uses TRBV28 and TRBJ2-7, with TRBD1 as a possible D gene (5 bases). Looked up from germline, CDR1 is MDHEN and CDR2 is SYDVKM. The CDR3 is 14 amino acids. With 3 bases removed from V and 6 bases from J, the gap between germline ends came to 15 bases. In DNA, the CDR3 is TGTGCCAGCAGTTTTCAGGGCTCCCTAGGCGAGCAGTACTTC. Translated: CASSFQGSLGEQYF.

This rearrangement joins TRBV6-5 to TRBJ2-1; 7 bases match TRBD2. There are 14 residues in the CDR3. Looked up from germline, CDR1 is MNHEY and CDR2 is SVGAGI. V was clipped by 6 bases and J by 7 bases; unmatched bases: 9. The CDR3 loop is CASRRRDYRNEQFF. The CDR3 DNA reads TGTGCCAGCAGGCGCCGGGACTATCGTAATGAGCAGTTCTTC.

This clone showed up just once. This chain uses TRBV28 with TRBJ2-3, with D maybe TRBD2 (7 bases). Germline CDR1 MDHEN, CDR2 SYDVKM. The V end was cut by 5 bases, the J end by 0 bases, with 15 bases between. The length of the CDR3 is 16 residues. The CDR3 bases are TGTGCCAGCAGTCCCCACGCGGGGGCTAGCACAGATACGCAGTATTTT. It is translated as CASSPHAGASTDTQYF.

This clone was observed a few times. CDR3 bases: TGCGCCAGCAGTGTGGGGGGCGTTGACACTGAAGCTTTCTTT. As protein: CASSVGGVDTEAFF. The gene calls are TRBV10-1 and TRBJ1-1; the D gene is possibly TRBD1 (6 bases). This CDR3 has 14 amino acids. The ends were cut back, 4 bases at V and 3 bases at J, with 12 bases in the middle. Germline V gives CDR1 WNHNN, CDR2 SYGVQD (reference sequence).

This chain uses TRBV10-3 with TRBJ2-5; TRBD2 matches at 9 bases. Germline-derived CDR1 and CDR2 are ENHRY and SYGVKD. V lost 10 bases to trimming and J lost 4 bases; unmatched junction nucleotides: 7. This CDR3 has 13 amino acids. This chain's CDR3 is CATLAGERETQYF. The CDR3 bases are TGTGCCACCTTAGCGGGAGAAAGAGAGACCCAGTACTTC.

This chain links TRBV2 with TRBJ2-4; either TRBD1 or TRBD2 may fit D (5 bases each). Between the trimmed V and J ends, which lost 7 bases and 0 bases, there was a span of 13 bases. Germline CDR1 is SNHLY and CDR2 is FYNNEI. The CDR3 sequence is 15 residues long. This chain's CDR3 is CASNGAYSAKNIQYF. CDR3 DNA: TGTGCCAGCAACGGGGCTTACTCAGCCAAAAACATTCAGTACTTC.

This clone came up once. This CDR3 is CASSWGQSNTEAFF. The CDR3 nucleotides are TGTGCCAGCAGCTGGGGACAGTCTAACACTGAAGCTTTCTTT. The chain links TRBV5-5 to TRBJ1-1, with TRBD1 matching over 7 bases. The germline CDR1 and CDR2 sequences are SGHKS and YYEKEE (reference sequence). The V gene end was trimmed by 3 bases and the J gene end by 2 bases; junction bases not matched to a gene: 4. The CDR3 consists of 14 residues. The whole variable domain, remainder taken from reference TRBV5-5 and TRBJ1-1, is DAGVTQSPTHLIKTRGQQVTLRCSPISGHKSVSWYQQVLGQGPQFIFQYYEKEERGRGNFPDRFSARQFPNYSSELNVNALLLGDSALYLCASSWGQSNTEAFFGQGTRLTVV.

This chain connects TRBV5-1 to TRBJ2-5, with 11 nucleotides matching TRBD2. The CDR3 is 15 residues long. Trimming removed 4 bases from V and 4 bases from J; junction bases left unmatched: 6. From germline, CDR1 is SGHRS and CDR2 YFSETQ. The CDR3 DNA reads as TGCGCCAGCAGCCGCGGGACTAGCGGTAGAGAGACCCAGTACTTC. Residues: CASSRGTSGRETQYF.

The J gene is TRBJ1-5, the V gene TRBV19; D not resolved. This CDR3 has 16 amino acids. Deletions cut 6 bases from V and 3 bases from J, with 18 bases between. From germline, CDR1 is LNHDA and CDR2 SQIVND (reference sequence). The CDR3 DNA is TGTGCCAGTAGCACCTTCGGACGGCAGCTCAATCAGCCCCAGCATTTT. Its translation is CASSTFGRQLNQPQHF.